This entry lists 13 T cell receptor beta chains sequenced from one sample in a study of Graves' ophthalmopathy and Graves' hyperthyroidism. Investigators amplified TCR beta CDR3 regions from RNA transcripts. RT-PCR in the first round used HTBI primers; a second-round multiplex PCR followed. One entry per CDR3 protein results from TCRdb running MiXCR on the multiplex PCR reads. This sample has roughly 350,000 distinct CDR3 sequences, with 17% found just once. Sequencing used peripheral blood. These receptors were collected from an adult woman with stable Graves' hyperthyroidism.

J is TRBJ1-5 and V is TRBV19; 8 nucleotides line up with TRBD1. Germline lookup yields CDR1 LNHDA and CDR2 SQIVND (reference sequence). The CDR3 runs to 15 residues. V dropped 4 bases and J dropped 5; count of bases not matched to a gene: 7. Written as DNA, the CDR3 is TGTGCCAGTAGTACTGCGGGACAGGTTGATCAGCCCCAGCATTTT. This gives the protein CASSTAGQVDQPQHF.

This clonotype showed up many times. This sequence joins TRBV2 and TRBJ2-2, with unresolved D. Trimming pared 9 bases from V and 2 bases from J, leaving 13 bases between. CDR1 SNHLY and CDR2 FYNNEI come from the germline V gene. The CDR3 contains 14 residues. The CDR3 region is CASRAPLNTGELFF. CDR3 coding DNA: TGTGCCAGTCGGGCACCACTAAACACCGGGGAGCTGTTTTTT.

This clonotype was seen ten or more times. The chain joins TRBV4-3 to TRBJ2-5, with D maybe TRBD1 (6 bases). The CDR3 spans 16 residues. Trimming pared 0 bases from V and 7 bases from J, leaving 18 bases between. Germline V gene lookup returns CDR1 LGHNA and CDR2 YSLEER. This chain's CDR3 is CASSQDLRQGSGTQYF. The CDR3 region has the DNA TGCGCCAGCAGCCAAGATTTAAGGCAGGGGTCAGGGACCCAGTACTTC.

This clonotype was seen repeatedly, ten times or more. The chain is built from TRBV29-1 and TRBJ2-2, with 9 bases aligning to TRBD1. The length of the CDR3 is 13 residues. The ends lost 6 bases at V and 3 bases at J; junction bases unmatched: 2. The germline CDR1 and CDR2 sequences are SQVTM and ANQGSEA. The chain's CDR3 is CSVGQGHTGELFF. The CDR3 DNA follows: TGCAGCGTAGGACAGGGGCACACCGGGGAGCTGTTTTTT.

This clonotype showed up many times. The V gene is TRBV11-2, the J gene TRBJ2-7; D is ambiguous. Trimming pared 5 bases from V and 2 bases from J, leaving 16 bases between. CDR3 size: 15 residues. Germline loops: CDR1 SGHAT, CDR2 FQNNGV. The CDR3 coding sequence is TGTGCCAGCAGCGCGCTTGGGCGGAGAACCTACGAGCAGTACTTC. This codes for CASSALGRRTYEQYF.

This clonotype was picked up a small number of times. The chain combines TRBV4-1 with TRBJ2-7, with D possibly being TRBD2 (5 bases). The ends were cut back, 1 base at V and 3 bases at J, with 7 bases in the middle. Per germline, CDR1 MGHRA and CDR2 YSYEKL. This CDR3 comprises 13 residues. DNA for the CDR3: TGCGCCAGCAGCCAAGGAGGGAACTACGAGCAGTACTTC. Its protein is CASSQGGNYEQYF.

This clonotype was recorded many times. V usage is TRBV6-1 and J usage is TRBJ2-5; 8 nucleotides match TRBD1. Looked up from germline, CDR1 is MNHNS and CDR2 is SASEGT. The J segment lost 7 bases and the V segment lost 5 bases, leaving 9 bases of the junction unmatched. The CDR3 covers 14 residues. The CDR3 coding sequence is TGTGCCAGCAGTAGGACAGGGTCTGGGGGGACCCAGTACTTC. Protein product: CASSRTGSGGTQYF.

V usage is TRBV2 and J usage is TRBJ2-2, with D unclear. CDR3 size: 13 residues. Germline V gene sequence: CDR1 SNHLY, CDR2 FYNNEI. The V end lost 3 bases, the J end lost 9 bases, and 11 bases lay between the germline ends. The CDR3 nucleotides are TGTGCCAGCAGTGATCTGGGTTTCTGGGAGCTGTTTTTT. This sequence encodes CASSDLGFWELFF.

This clonotype appeared many times. The rearrangement uses TRBV6-5 and TRBJ1-1, with D maybe TRBD1 (6 bases). The CDR3 contains 14 residues. From germline, CDR1 is MNHEY and CDR2 SVGAGI. Trimming left V 7 bases short and J 2 bases short, with 14 bases between. The CDR3 loop reads CASTGTRFNTEAFF. DNA for the CDR3: TGTGCCAGCACCGGGACACGATTCAACACTGAAGCTTTCTTT.

This clonotype appeared many times. The chain links TRBV30 to TRBJ2-7, with D perhaps matching TRBD1 (6 bases). V dropped 3 bases and J dropped 5 bases, with 14 bases sitting between them. The CDR3 totals 13 residues. Germline loops: CDR1 GTSNPN, CDR2 SVGIG (reference sequence). In DNA, the CDR3 is TGTGCCTGGAGAGTAGGGGGAGTTGACGAGCAGTACTTC. Its protein product is CAWRVGGVDEQYF.

In its sample, this clonotype was seen many times. The chain is built from TRBV27 and TRBJ1-6, with D unresolved. Per the germline V gene, CDR1 is MNHEY and CDR2 is SMNVEV (reference sequence). Trimming shortened V by 6 bases and J by 7 bases, and 10 bases separated the two germline ends. The CDR3 extends over 13 amino acids. The CDR3 protein is CASRPYGNSPLHF. The CDR3 DNA follows: TGTGCCAGCAGACCGTACGGGAATTCACCCCTCCACTTT.

This clonotype was seen ten or more times. This chain links TRBV19 with TRBJ1-2, with D uncertain. This CDR3 has 13 residues. Trimming removed 10 bases at V and 5 bases at J, with 17 bases between. Germline CDR1 LNHDA, CDR2 SQIVND (reference sequence). The CDR3 DNA reads as TGTGCCAAACCTGGAACCCGGTGGTATGGCTACACCTTC. This gives the protein CAKPGTRWYGYTF.

This clonotype has a count of ten or more. V gene TRBV29-1 combines with J gene TRBJ2-7, with unresolved D. Trimming took 6 bases from V and 6 from J, leaving 15 bases between them. The CDR3 has 12 amino acids. The V gene's germline CDR1 is SQVTM and CDR2 ANQGSEA. The CDR3 loop is CSVARGGREQYF. The CDR3 bases are TGCAGCGTAGCAAGAGGTGGTCGCGAGCAGTACTTC.